The next 2 T cell receptor beta chains were all read from a single sample in a study of control samples from healthy donors and cancer patients. Profiled with immunoSEQ multiplex PCR; TCRdb holds only in-frame clones, not every one. The table includes 150,000 to 200,000 clones, roughly 94% detected once. Sequencing input: blood. The source is a woman aged 18-29 years in good health.

The rearrangement links TRBV4-1 to TRBJ2-7, with unresolved D. The CDR3 runs to 13 residues. The germline CDR1 and CDR2 sequences are MGHRA and YSYEKL. Trimming shortened V by 1 base and J by 5 bases, and 9 bases separated the two germline ends. CDR3 DNA sequence: TGCGCCAGCAGCCAAGCCCCGGCGAACGAGCAGTACTTC. It specifies CASSQAPANEQYF.

Here the CDR3 DNA reads TGTGCCAGCAGCCAAGATAGTGGAGGGCCCAATCAGCCCCAGCATTTT. Its translation is CASSQDSGGPNQPQHF. The chain links TRBV4-2 to TRBJ1-5; D unresolved. The germline gives CDR1 LGHNA, CDR2 YNFKEQ. V was shortened by 0 bases and J by 3 bases, with 12 bases between the two germline ends. The CDR3 has 16 residues.